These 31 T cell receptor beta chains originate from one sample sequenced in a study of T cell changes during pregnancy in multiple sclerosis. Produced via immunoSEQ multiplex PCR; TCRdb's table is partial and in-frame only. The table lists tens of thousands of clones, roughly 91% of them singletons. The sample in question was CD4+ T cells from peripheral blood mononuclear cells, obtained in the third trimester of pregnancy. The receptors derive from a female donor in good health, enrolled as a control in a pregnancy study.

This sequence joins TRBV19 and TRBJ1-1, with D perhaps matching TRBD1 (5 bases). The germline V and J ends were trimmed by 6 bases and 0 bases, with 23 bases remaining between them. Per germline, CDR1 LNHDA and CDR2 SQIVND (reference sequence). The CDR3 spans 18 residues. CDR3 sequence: CASSTAGGTTNMNTEAFF. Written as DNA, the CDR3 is TGTGCCAGTAGCACAGCCGGGGGGACGACAAACATGAACACTGAAGCTTTCTTT.

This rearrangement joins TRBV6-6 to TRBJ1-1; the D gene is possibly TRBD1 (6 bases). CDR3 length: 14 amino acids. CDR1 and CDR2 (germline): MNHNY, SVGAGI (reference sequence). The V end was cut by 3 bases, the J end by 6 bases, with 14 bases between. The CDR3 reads CASSYSLQGPEAFF. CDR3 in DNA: TGTGCCAGCAGTTATTCACTCCAGGGGCCTGAAGCTTTCTTT.

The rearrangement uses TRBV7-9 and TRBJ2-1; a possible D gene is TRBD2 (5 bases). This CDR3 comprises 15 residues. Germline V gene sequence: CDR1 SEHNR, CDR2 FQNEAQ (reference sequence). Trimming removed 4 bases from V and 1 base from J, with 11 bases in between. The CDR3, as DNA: TGTGCCAGCAGCTCCAGCGGTCTGTCCTACAATGAGCAGTTCTTC. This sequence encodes CASSSSGLSYNEQFF.

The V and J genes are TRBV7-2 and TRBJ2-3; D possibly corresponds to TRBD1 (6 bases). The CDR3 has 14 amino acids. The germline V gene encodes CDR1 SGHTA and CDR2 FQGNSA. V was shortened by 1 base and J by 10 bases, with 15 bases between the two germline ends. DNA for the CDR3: TGTGCCAGCAGCTTAGGGACAGCTCGGGCGGCGCAGTATTTT. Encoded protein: CASSLGTARAAQYF.

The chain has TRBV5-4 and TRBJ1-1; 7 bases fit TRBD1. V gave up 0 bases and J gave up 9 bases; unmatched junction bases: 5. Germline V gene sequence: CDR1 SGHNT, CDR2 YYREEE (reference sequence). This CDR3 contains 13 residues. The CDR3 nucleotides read TGTGCCAGCAGCTTGGTTGAGGGGGCTCAAGCTTTCTTT. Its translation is CASSLVEGAQAFF.

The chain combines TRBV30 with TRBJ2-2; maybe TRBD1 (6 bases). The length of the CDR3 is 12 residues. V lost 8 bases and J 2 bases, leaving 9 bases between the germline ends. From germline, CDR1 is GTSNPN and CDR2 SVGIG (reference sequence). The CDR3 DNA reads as TGTGCCGGGGGACAAAACACCGGGGAGCTGTTTTTT. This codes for CAGGQNTGELFF.

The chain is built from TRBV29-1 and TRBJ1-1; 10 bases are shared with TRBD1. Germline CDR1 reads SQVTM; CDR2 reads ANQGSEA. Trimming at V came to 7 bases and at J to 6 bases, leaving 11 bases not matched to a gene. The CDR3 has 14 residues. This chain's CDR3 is CSAGTGVPGAEAFF. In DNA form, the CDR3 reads TGCAGCGCCGGGACAGGGGTACCGGGGGCTGAAGCTTTCTTT.

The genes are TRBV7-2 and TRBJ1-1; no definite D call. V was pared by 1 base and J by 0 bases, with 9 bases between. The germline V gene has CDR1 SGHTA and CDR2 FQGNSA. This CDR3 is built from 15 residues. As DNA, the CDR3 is TGTGCCAGCAGCTTAGTGCGGGGAATGAACACTGAAGCTTTCTTT. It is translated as CASSLVRGMNTEAFF.

The CDR3 DNA sequence: TGTGCCAGCAGCCTCGGACATGTGAACACTGAAGCTTTCTTT. The encoded protein is CASSLGHVNTEAFF. This chain connects TRBV7-8 to TRBJ1-1; maybe TRBD1 (5 bases). V was cut by 5 bases and J by 0 bases, with 10 bases left in between. This CDR3 contains 14 residues. CDR1 and CDR2 (germline): SGHVS, FQNEAQ. Supplemented by reference TRBV7-8 and TRBJ1-1, the full variable domain reads GAGVSQSPRYKVAKRGQDVALRCDPISGHVSLFWYQQALGQGPEFLTYFQNEAQLDKSGLPSDRFFAERPEGSVSTLKIQRTQQEDSAVYLCASSLGHVNTEAFFGQGTRLTVV.

This CDR3 is CASSLRGSYNSPLHF. CDR3 in DNA: TGTGCCAGCAGCTTACGGGGTTCCTATAATTCACCCCTCCACTTT. V and J are TRBV11-2 and TRBJ1-6; no clear D gene. The V and J ends lost 2 bases and 1 base respectively, with 6 bases between them. There are 15 residues in the CDR3. Germline loops: CDR1 SGHAT, CDR2 FQNNGV.

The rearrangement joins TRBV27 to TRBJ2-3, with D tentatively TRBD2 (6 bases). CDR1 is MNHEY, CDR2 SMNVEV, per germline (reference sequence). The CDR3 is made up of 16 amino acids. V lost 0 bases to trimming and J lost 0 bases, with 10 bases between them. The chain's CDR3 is CASSLSGGISTDTQYF. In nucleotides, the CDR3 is TGTGCCAGCAGTTTATCTGGGGGGATCAGCACAGATACGCAGTATTTT.

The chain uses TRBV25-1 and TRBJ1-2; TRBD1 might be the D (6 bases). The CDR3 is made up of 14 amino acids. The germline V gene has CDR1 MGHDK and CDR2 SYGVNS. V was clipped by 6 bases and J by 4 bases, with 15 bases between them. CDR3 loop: CASRAGHESYGYTF. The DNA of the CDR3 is TGTGCCAGCAGAGCGGGACACGAGTCCTATGGCTACACCTTC.

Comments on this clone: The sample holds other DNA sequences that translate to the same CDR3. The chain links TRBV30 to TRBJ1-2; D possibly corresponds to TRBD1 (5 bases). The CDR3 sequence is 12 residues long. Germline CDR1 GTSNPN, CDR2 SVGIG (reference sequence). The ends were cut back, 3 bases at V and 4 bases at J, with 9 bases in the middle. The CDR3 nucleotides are TGTGCCTGGAGCGGGCAGGGCTATGGCTACACCTTC. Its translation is CAWSGQGYGYTF.

CDR3 nucleotide sequence: TGTGCCAGTAGCAGACTAGCGGGGGGGCGAGAGACCCAGTACTTC. It encodes CASSRLAGGRETQYF. The V gene is TRBV19, the J gene TRBJ2-5, with 14 bases that match TRBD2. CDR3 length: 15 amino acids. Trimming took 6 bases from V and 4 from J; bases not matched to a gene: 4. Germline values: CDR1 LNHDA, CDR2 SQIVND (reference sequence).

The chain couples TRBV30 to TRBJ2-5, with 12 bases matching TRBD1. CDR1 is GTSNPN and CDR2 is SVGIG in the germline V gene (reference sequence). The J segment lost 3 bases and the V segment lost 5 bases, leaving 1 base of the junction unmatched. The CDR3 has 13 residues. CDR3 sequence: CAWGTGGEETQYF. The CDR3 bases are TGTGCCTGGGGGACAGGGGGCGAAGAGACCCAGTACTTC.

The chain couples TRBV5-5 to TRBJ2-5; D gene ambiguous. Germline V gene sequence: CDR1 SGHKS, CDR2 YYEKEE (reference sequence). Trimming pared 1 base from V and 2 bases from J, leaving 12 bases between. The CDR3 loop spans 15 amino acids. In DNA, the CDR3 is TGTGCCAGCAGCTTGACCTGGGCTTTACAAGAGACCCAGTACTTC. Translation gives CASSLTWALQETQYF. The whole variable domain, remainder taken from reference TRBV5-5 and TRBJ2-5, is DAGVTQSPTHLIKTRGQQVTLRCSPISGHKSVSWYQQVLGQGPQFIFQYYEKEERGRGNFPDRFSARQFPNYSSELNVNALLLGDSALYLCASSLTWALQETQYFGPGTRLLVL.

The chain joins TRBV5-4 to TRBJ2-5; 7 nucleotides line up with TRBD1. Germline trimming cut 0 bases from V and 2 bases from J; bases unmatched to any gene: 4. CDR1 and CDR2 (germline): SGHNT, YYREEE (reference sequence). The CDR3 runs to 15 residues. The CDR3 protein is CASSLGRGFQETQYF. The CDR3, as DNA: TGTGCCAGCAGCTTGGGCAGGGGGTTTCAAGAGACCCAGTACTTC. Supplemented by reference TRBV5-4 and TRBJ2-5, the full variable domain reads ETGVTQSPTHLIKTRGQQVTLRCSSQSGHNTVSWYQQALGQGPQFIFQYYREEENGRGNFPPRFSGLQFPNYSSELNVNALELDDSALYLCASSLGRGFQETQYFGPGTRLLVL.

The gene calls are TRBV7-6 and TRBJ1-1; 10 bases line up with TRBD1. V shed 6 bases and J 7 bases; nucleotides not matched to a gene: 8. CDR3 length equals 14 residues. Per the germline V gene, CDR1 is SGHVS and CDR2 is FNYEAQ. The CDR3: CASRPDRGSHEAFF. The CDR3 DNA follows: TGTGCCAGCAGACCGGACAGGGGGTCTCATGAAGCTTTCTTT.

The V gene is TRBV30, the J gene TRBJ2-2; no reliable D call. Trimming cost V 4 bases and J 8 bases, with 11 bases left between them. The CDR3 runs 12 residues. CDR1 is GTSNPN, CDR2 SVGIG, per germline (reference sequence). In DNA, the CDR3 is TGTGCCTGGACCCTCAGATGGGGGGAGCTGTTTTTT. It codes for CAWTLRWGELFF.

The CDR3 region is CASRGGTPAWGYGYTF. DNA of the CDR3: TGTGCCAGCAGGGGGGGGACACCCGCTTGGGGCTATGGCTACACCTTC. This rearrangement joins TRBV2 to TRBJ1-2; TRBD1 is a possible D gene (6 bases). This CDR3 spans 16 amino acids. V gave up 6 bases and J gave up 4 bases, with 21 bases separating them. Germline V lookup: CDR1 SNHLY, CDR2 FYNNEI.

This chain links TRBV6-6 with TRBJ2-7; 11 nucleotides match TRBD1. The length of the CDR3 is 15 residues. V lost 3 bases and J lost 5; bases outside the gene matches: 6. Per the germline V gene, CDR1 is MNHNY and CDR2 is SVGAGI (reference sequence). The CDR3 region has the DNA TGTGCCAGCAGTTATTTACGGACAGGGGGCAACGAGCAGTACTTC. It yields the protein CASSYLRTGGNEQYF.

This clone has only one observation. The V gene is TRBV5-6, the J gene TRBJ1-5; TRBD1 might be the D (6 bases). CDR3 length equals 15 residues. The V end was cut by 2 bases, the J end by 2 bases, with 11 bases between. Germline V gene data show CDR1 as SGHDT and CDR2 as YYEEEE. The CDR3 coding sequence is TGTGCCAGCAGCTTCCAACAGGGAGGCAATCAGCCCCAGCATTTT. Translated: CASSFQQGGNQPQHF.

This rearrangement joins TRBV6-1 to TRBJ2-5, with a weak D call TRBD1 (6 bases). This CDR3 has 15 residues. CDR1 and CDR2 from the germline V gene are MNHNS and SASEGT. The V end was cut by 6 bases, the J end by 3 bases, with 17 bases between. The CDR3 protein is CASRVYGTTEETQYF. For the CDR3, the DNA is TGTGCCAGCAGGGTTTATGGGACAACAGAAGAGACCCAGTACTTC.

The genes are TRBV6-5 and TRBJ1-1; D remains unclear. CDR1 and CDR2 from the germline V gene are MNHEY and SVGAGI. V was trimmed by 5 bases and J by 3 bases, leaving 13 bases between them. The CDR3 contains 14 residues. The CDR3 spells CASSRGGADTEAFF. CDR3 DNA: TGTGCCAGCAGTAGAGGTGGAGCGGACACTGAAGCTTTCTTT.

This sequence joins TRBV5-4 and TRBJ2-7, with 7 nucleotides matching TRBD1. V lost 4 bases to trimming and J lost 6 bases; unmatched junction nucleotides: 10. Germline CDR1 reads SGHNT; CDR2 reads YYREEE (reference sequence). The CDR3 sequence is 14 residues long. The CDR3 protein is CASSPPGGESEQYF. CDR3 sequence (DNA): TGTGCCAGCAGCCCACCAGGGGGAGAAAGCGAGCAGTACTTC.

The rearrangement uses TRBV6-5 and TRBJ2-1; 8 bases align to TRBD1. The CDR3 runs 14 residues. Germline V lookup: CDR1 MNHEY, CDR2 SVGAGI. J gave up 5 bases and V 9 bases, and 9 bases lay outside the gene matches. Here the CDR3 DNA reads TGTGCCAGTCTCCGAGACAGGGGAGACAATGAGCAGTTCTTC. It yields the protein CASLRDRGDNEQFF.

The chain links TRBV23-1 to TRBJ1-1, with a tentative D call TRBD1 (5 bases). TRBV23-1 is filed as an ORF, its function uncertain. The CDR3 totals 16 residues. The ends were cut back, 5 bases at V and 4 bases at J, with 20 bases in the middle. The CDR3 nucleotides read TGCGCCAGCAGTTTTTTGGGAGGGGATGAGGGCACTGAAGCTTTCTTT. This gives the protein CASSFLGGDEGTEAFF.

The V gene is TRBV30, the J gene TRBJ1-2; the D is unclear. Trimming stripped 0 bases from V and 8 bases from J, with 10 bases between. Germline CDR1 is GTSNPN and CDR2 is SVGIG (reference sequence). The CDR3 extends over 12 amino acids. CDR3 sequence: CAWSVVEYGYTF. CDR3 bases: TGTGCCTGGAGTGTGGTAGAGTACGGCTACACCTTC.

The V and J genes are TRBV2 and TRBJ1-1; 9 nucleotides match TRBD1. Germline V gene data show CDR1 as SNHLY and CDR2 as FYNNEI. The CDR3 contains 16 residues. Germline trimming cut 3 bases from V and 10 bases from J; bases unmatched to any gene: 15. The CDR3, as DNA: TGTGCCAGCAGTGATGGGAGGGGACAGGGAATCTATGGAGCTTTCTTT. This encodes CASSDGRGQGIYGAFF.

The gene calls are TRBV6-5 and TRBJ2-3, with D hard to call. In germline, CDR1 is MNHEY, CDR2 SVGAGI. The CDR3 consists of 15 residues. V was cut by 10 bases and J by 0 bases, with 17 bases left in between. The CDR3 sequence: CATNPLRASTDTQYF. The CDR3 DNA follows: TGTGCCACCAACCCCTTAAGAGCAAGCACAGATACGCAGTATTTT.

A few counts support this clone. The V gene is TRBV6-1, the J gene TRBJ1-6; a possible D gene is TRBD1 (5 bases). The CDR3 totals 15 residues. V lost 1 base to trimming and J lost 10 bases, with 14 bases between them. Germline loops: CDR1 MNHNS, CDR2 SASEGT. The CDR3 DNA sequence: TGTGCCAGCAGTGAAGGGCCGGGGGTCAGATCACCCCTCCACTTT. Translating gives CASSEGPGVRSPLHF.